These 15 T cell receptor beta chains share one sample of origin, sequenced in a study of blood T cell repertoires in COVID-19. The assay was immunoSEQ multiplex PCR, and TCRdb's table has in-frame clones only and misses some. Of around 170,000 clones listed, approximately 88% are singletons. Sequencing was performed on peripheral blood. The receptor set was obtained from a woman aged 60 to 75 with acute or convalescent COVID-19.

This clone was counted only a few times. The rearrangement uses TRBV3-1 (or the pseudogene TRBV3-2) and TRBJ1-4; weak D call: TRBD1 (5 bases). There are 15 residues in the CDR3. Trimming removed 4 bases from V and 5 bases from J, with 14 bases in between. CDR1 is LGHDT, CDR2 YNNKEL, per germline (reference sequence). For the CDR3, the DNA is TGTGCCAGCAGCCCCCGGGGCGGGGGAAATGAAAAACTGTTTTTT. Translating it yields CASSPRGGGNEKLFF.

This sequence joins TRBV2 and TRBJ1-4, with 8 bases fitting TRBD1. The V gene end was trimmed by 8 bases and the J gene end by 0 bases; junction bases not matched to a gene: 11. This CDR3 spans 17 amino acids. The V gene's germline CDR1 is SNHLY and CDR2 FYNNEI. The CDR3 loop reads CASSRDRGGATNEKLFF. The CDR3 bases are TGTGCCAGCTCCCGAGACAGGGGAGGTGCAACTAATGAAAAACTGTTTTTT.

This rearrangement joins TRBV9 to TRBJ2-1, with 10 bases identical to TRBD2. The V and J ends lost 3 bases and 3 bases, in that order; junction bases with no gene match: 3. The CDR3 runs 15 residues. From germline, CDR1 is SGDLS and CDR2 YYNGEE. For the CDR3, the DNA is TGTGCCAGCAGCGCTACTAGCGGGGTCTACAATGAGCAGTTCTTC. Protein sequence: CASSATSGVYNEQFF.

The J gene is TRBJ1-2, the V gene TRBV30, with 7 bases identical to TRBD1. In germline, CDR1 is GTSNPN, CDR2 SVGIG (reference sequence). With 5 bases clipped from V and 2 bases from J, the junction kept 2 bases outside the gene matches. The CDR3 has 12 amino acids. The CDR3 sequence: CAWLQGNYGYTF. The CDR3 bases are TGTGCCTGGCTACAGGGGAACTATGGCTACACCTTC.

Here the CDR3 DNA reads TGTGCCAGCAGGATTATAACGGACAGGGGTTCACCCCTCCACTTT. Translation gives CASRIITDRGSPLHF. The chain has TRBV27 and TRBJ1-6, with 9 bases lining up with TRBD1. Germline V gives CDR1 MNHEY, CDR2 SMNVEV (reference sequence). This CDR3 has 15 amino acids. J lost 9 bases, V lost 6 bases, and 9 bases had no gene match.

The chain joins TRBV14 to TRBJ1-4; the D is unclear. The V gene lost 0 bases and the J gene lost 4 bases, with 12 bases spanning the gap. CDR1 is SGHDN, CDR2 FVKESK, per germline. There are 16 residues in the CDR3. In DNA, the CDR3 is TGTGCCAGCAGCCAAGACTTAGGACTGTTTAATGAAAAACTGTTTTTT. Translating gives CASSQDLGLFNEKLFF.

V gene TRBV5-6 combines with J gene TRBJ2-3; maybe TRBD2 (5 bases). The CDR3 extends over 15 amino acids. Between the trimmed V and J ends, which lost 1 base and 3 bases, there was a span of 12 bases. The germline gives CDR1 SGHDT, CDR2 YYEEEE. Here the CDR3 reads CASSLRAPGTDTQYF. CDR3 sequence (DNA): TGTGCCAGCAGCTTGCGCGCCCCGGGGACAGATACGCAGTATTTT.

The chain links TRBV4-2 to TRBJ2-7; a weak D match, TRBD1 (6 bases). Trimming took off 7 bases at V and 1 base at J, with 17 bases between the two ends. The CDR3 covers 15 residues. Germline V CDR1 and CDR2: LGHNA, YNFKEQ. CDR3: CASTKGAGVSYEQYF. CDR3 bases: TGTGCCAGCACCAAAGGGGCAGGGGTTTCCTACGAGCAGTACTTC.

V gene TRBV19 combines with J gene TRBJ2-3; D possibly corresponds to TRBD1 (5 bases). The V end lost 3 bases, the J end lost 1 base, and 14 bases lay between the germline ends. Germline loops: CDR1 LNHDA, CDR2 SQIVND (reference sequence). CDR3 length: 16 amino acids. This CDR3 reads CASSIKGWRGTDTQYF. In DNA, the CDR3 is TGTGCCAGTAGTATTAAGGGGTGGCGTGGCACAGATACGCAGTATTTT.

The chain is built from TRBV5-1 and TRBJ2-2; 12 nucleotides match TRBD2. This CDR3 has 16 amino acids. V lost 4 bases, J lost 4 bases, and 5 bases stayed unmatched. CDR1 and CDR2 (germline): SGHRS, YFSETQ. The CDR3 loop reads CASSLLAGGPTGELFF. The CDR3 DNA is TGCGCCAGCAGCCTGCTAGCGGGGGGGCCCACCGGGGAGCTGTTTTTT. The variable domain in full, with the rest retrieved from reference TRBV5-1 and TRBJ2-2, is KAGVTQTPRYLIKTRGQQVTLSCSPISGHRSVSWYQQTPGQGLQFLFEYFSETQRNKGNFPGRFSGRQFSNSRSEMNVSTLELGDSALYLCASSLLAGGPTGELFFGEGSRLTVL.

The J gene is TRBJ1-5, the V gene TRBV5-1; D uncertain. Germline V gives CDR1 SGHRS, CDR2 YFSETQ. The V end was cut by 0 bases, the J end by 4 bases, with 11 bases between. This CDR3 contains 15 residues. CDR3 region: CASSLGSSGNQPQHF. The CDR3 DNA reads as TGCGCCAGCAGCTTGGGATCCTCGGGGAATCAGCCCCAGCATTTT. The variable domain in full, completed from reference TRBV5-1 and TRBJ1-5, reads KAGVTQTPRYLIKTRGQQVTLSCSPISGHRSVSWYQQTPGQGLQFLFEYFSETQRNKGNFPGRFSGRQFSNSRSEMNVSTLELGDSALYLCASSLGSSGNQPQHFGDGTRLSIL.

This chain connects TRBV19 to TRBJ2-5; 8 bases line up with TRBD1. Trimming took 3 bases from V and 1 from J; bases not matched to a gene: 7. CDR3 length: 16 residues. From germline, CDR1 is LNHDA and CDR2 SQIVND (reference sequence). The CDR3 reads CASSMTGTGLQETQYF. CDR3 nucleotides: TGTGCCAGTAGTATGACCGGGACAGGCCTCCAAGAGACCCAGTACTTC.

CDR3 protein: CASSLDGRGYEQYF. DNA of the CDR3: TGCGCCAGCAGCTTGGACGGCAGGGGGTACGAGCAGTACTTC. The chain recombines TRBV5-1 with TRBJ2-7; 7 bases are shared with TRBD1. After removal of 0 bases from V and 4 bases from J, the junction contained 4 bases not matched to a gene. The germline gives CDR1 SGHRS, CDR2 YFSETQ. There are 14 residues in the CDR3. Full variable domain (remainder filled in from reference TRBV5-1 and TRBJ2-7): KAGVTQTPRYLIKTRGQQVTLSCSPISGHRSVSWYQQTPGQGLQFLFEYFSETQRNKGNFPGRFSGRQFSNSRSEMNVSTLELGDSALYLCASSLDGRGYEQYFGPGTRLTVT.

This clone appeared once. CDR3: CASSYRGTDTQYF. The CDR3 nucleotides are TGTGCCAGCAGTTACCGGGGTACAGATACGCAGTATTTT. The rearrangement joins TRBV6-5 to TRBJ2-3; the D gene is possibly TRBD2 (5 bases). The CDR3 consists of 13 residues. Looked up from germline, CDR1 is MNHEY and CDR2 is SVGAGI. Between the trimmed V and J ends, which lost 2 bases and 3 bases, there was a span of 6 bases.

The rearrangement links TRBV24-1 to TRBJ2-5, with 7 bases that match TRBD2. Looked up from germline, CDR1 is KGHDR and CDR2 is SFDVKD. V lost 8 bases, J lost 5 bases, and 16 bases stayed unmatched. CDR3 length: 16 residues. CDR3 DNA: TGTGCCACCACGGAGGGAAGGTTGGGAGGGATGGAGACCCAGTACTTC. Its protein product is CATTEGRLGGMETQYF.